The 7 T cell receptor beta chains below all came from one sample that was sequenced in a study of T-cell reconstitution after alpha-beta-depleted transplantation in children. Library preparation (for TCRbeta) was performed with unique molecular identifiers. MiXCR, run by TCRdb on the PCR reads, gives a single entry per CDR3 protein. The profile shows over 400,000 distinct CDR3 sequences, 43% of them singletons. The sample consisted of PBMCs, taken before TCRalphabeta/CD19-depleted stem cell transplant. These receptors originate from a girl aged 2-9 years with aplastic anemia, due to receive a stem cell transplant.

This chain links TRBV12-3 or TRBV12-4 with TRBJ2-2; a weak D match, TRBD1 (5 bases). V lost 3 bases, J lost 3 bases, and 8 bases lay in between. CDR3 size: 14 residues. The CDR3 loop is CASSFQGDTGELFF. In DNA form, the CDR3 reads TGTGCCAGCAGTTTTCAAGGGGACACCGGGGAGCTGTTTTTT.

This rearrangement joins TRBV28 to TRBJ2-7; 8 positions agree with TRBD1. Per germline, CDR1 MDHEN and CDR2 SYDVKM. Trimming at V came to 6 bases and at J to 3 bases, leaving 7 bases not matched to a gene. There are 14 residues in the CDR3. The CDR3 loop is CASSPGDRIYEQYF. The CDR3 coding sequence is TGTGCCAGCAGCCCAGGGGACAGGATCTACGAGCAGTACTTC.

This sequence joins TRBV29-1 and TRBJ1-2; D gene uncertain. Germline V lookup: CDR1 SQVTM, CDR2 ANQGSEA. CDR3 length: 12 residues. The V gene lost 3 bases and the J gene lost 4 bases, with 9 bases spanning the gap. DNA of the CDR3: TGCAGCGTTGATATGGGCCTCTATGGCTACACCTTC. This codes for CSVDMGLYGYTF.

In its sample, this clonotype was seen once. The chain combines TRBV29-1 with TRBJ1-5; D uncertain. With 5 bases removed from V and 8 bases from J, the gap between germline ends came to 13 bases. The CDR3 is made up of 12 amino acids. The germline CDR1 and CDR2 sequences are SQVTM and ANQGSEA. CDR3 coding DNA: TGCAGCGTTTCGGAACCTCTGGAGCCCCAGCATTTT. Its translation is CSVSEPLEPQHF.

This clonotype occurred a few times. The V and J genes are TRBV15 and TRBJ1-4; no clear D. The CDR3 has 16 amino acids. CDR1 is LNHNV and CDR2 is YYDKDF in the germline V gene (reference sequence). V shed 1 base and J shed 7 bases, with 16 bases lying between them. In nucleotides, the CDR3 is TGTGCCACCAGCAGAGGGGCAGTGGCGTTCGGTGAAAAACTGTTTTTT. It codes for CATSRGAVAFGEKLFF.

This clonotype was recorded at least ten times. This rearrangement joins TRBV3-1 to TRBJ2-7; tentative D call: TRBD1 (6 bases). V dropped 0 bases and J dropped 2 bases, with 14 bases sitting between them. The germline CDR1 and CDR2 sequences are LGHDT and YNNKEL (reference sequence). There are 16 residues in the CDR3. The CDR3 protein is CASSQDLIQGTYEQYF. CDR3 nucleotide sequence: TGTGCCAGCAGCCAAGATCTGATACAGGGTACCTACGAGCAGTACTTC.

The chain carries TRBV20-1 and TRBJ2-5; 7 bases fit TRBD2. CDR3 size: 13 residues. Germline V gene sequence: CDR1 DFQATT, CDR2 SNEGSKA (reference sequence). V shed 0 bases, J shed 4 bases, and the junction held 2 bases outside the gene matches. This CDR3 is CSARDGGGETQYF. CDR3 bases: TGCAGTGCTAGAGATGGGGGGGGAGAGACCCAGTACTTC.